The clone carrying this T cell receptor beta chain has just a few counts. As yet, its antigen is unknown. Extracted RNA was reverse transcribed, and the resulting cDNA served as sequencing template. Sequenced by immunoSEQ multiplex PCR; TCRdb stores in-frame clones only, minus some. There are fewer than 200,000 clones in the sample; 50% to 60% occur only once, and roughly 15% lies in the top ten. This entry belongs to a study of CD8+ T cells in alopecia areata. Study-level information: Treated patients were given oral tofacitinib, which was dosed at 5 to 10 mg twice daily. Findings and limits, study-wide: For lesional scalp, especially alopecia totalis/universalis, clonality was higher than in normal scalp.

J was trimmed by 2 bases and V by 7 bases; bases with no gene match: 11. This CDR3 has 14 amino acids. The germline CDR1 and CDR2 sequences are SQVTM and ANQGSEA. Patients with alopecia areata provided lesional scalp punch biopsies as well as peripheral blood. The sequences come from CD4+ T cells sorted from blood, collected at week 0. The chain recombines TRBV29-1 with TRBJ2-7, with 7 bases identical to TRBD1. This clonotype was sampled from a human donor with alopecia areata. CDR3 in amino acids: CSARQGGSPYEQYF. In nucleotides, the CDR3 is TGCAGCGCACGACAGGGTGGGAGTCCCTACGAGCAGTACTTC.